This is a list of T cell receptor beta chains from one sample in a study of T cells in Graves' hyperthyroidism and ophthalmopathy. TCRdb passed the multiplex PCR reads through MiXCR, listing each CDR3 protein once. The sample lists some 500,000 distinct CDR3 sequences, roughly 15% occurring once. Sequencing was performed on blood. The receptors stem from a woman in her thirties with Graves' ophthalmopathy. CDR3s include the opening cysteine and the closing phenylalanine or tryptophan. D genes are given only for firm matches. Size tells how often a clone was seen (once, few, many) or the class of an expanded clone, and some rows leave it out.

abundance | j_gene | d_gene | v_gene | CDR3aa | CDR3nt
many | TRBJ2-4 | . | TRBV5-1 | CASSLAEGGKNIQYF | TGCGCCAGCAGCTTGGCGGAGGGGGGGAAAAACATTCAGTACTTC
many | TRBJ1-5 | . | TRBV7-2 | CASSFQGLDNQPQHF | TGTGCCAGCAGCTTCCAGGGGCTTGACAATCAGCCCCAGCATTTT
many | TRBJ2-1 | . | TRBV13 | CASSLSRPLATNEQFF | TGTGCCAGCAGCTTATCGCGACCCCTTGCCACCAATGAGCAGTTCTTC
. | TRBJ2-3 | TRBD2 | TRBV4-2 | CASSQDPLAGGLAEVYTQYF | TGTGCCAGCAGCCAAGACCCGCTAGCGGGAGGACTTGCCGAGGTCTATACGCAGTATTTT
. | TRBJ2-1 | . | TRBV4-1 | CASSHLIYSYNEQFF | TGCGCCAGCAGCCATCTAATATACTCCTACAATGAGCAGTTCTTC
few | TRBJ2-7 | . | TRBV5-1 | CASSLGGSEFGVYEQYF | TGCGCCAGCAGCTTGGGGGGAAGCGAATTTGGCGTTTACGAGCAGTACTTC
few | TRBJ1-2 | . | TRBV29-1 | CSVEPEGGANYGYTF | TGCAGCGTTGAACCCGAAGGGGGAGCTAACTATGGCTACACCTTC
. | TRBJ2-6 | . | TRBV6-5 | CASSSPISGANVLTF | TGTGCCAGCAGTTCCCCGATCTCTGGGGCCAACGTCCTGACTTTC
many | TRBJ2-3 | TRBD1 | TRBV20-1 | CSARLQGAGDTQYF | TGCAGTGCTCGTCTACAGGGGGCTGGAGATACGCAGTATTTT
many | TRBJ2-3 | . | TRBV28 | CASSNPVRLTDTQYF | TGTGCCAGCAGCAACCCGGTCCGACTCACAGATACGCAGTATTTT
. | TRBJ1-1 | TRBD1 | TRBV20-1 | CSASPPRGRGLTEAFF | TGCAGTGCCAGTCCCCCCAGGGGGCGGGGGCTTACTGAAGCTTTCTTT
. | TRBJ1-3 | TRBD1 | TRBV11-2 | CASRSDQGARTIYF | TGTGCCAGCCGATCAGACCAGGGGGCGCGGACCATATATTTT
. | TRBJ2-3 | TRBD2 | TRBV6-2/TRBV6-3 | CASSFGLAGGDTQYF | TGTGCCAGCAGTTTTGGACTAGCGGGAGGAGATACGCAGTATTTT
many | TRBJ2-7 | . | TRBV28 | CASSPPQAAYEQYF | TGTGCCAGCAGTCCACCCCAGGCGGCCTACGAGCAGTACTTC
. | TRBJ1-5 | TRBD1 | TRBV19 | CASRRRGRPESNQPQHF | TGTGCCAGTCGCCGTAGGGGGCGGCCAGAAAGCAATCAGCCCCAGCATTTT
. | TRBJ2-2 | TRBD1 | TRBV27 | CASSMRTGANTGELFF | TGTGCCAGCAGTATGCGGACAGGGGCGAACACCGGGGAGCTGTTTTTT
many | TRBJ2-5 | . | TRBV12-3/TRBV12-4 | CASSFGSQETQYF | TGTGCCAGCAGTTTCGGGAGTCAGGAGACCCAGTACTTC
many | TRBJ1-1 | . | TRBV18 | CASSPRDGRNTEAFF | TGTGCCAGCTCACCACGGGACGGGAGGAACACTGAAGCTTTCTTT
many | TRBJ2-3 | TRBD2 | TRBV5-1 | CASATSGGFPTDTQYF | TGCGCCAGTGCCACCTCCGGGGGGTTCCCAACAGATACGCAGTATTTT
few | TRBJ2-1 | . | TRBV6-2/TRBV6-3 | CASSPSRISGGNYNEQFF | TGTGCCAGCAGTCCCTCCCGGATTAGCGGAGGAAACTACAATGAGCAGTTCTTC
many | TRBJ1-6 | . | TRBV7-2 | CASSLDEWGPLNSPLHF | TGTGCCAGCAGCTTAGATGAATGGGGGCCCCTTAATTCACCCCTCCACTTT
few | TRBJ2-5 | TRBD1 | TRBV6-5 | CASSYTGRGRQETQYF | TGTGCCAGCAGTTATACAGGCAGGGGGCGTCAAGAGACCCAGTACTTC
few | TRBJ1-1 | . | TRBV12-3/TRBV12-4 | CASSFEGGRTYTEAFF | TGTGCCAGCAGTTTCGAGGGCGGCAGGACCTACACTGAAGCTTTCTTT
. | TRBJ2-7 | . | TRBV28 | CASSLRQAIYEQYF | TGTGCCAGCAGTTTACGACAGGCGATCTACGAGCAGTACTTC
many | TRBJ2-1 | TRBD2 | TRBV5-1 | CASSFGLAVYNEQFF | TGCGCCAGCAGCTTCGGACTAGCGGTTTACAATGAGCAGTTCTTC
many | TRBJ1-1 | . | TRBV18 | CASFIGLGTEAFF | TGTGCCAGCTTCATAGGGCTCGGCACTGAAGCTTTCTTT
many | TRBJ2-1 | . | TRBV5-1 | CASSLADTLTYNEQFF | TGCGCCAGCAGCTTGGCGGACACTCTGACCTACAATGAGCAGTTCTTC
few | TRBJ2-1 | TRBD1 | TRBV3-1 | CASSSRTGFINEQFF | TGTGCCAGCAGCTCAAGGACAGGGTTCATCAATGAGCAGTTCTTC
many | TRBJ2-7 | . | TRBV6-1 | CASRFLGQRAYEQYF | TGTGCCAGCAGATTCTTAGGACAGCGAGCCTACGAGCAGTACTTC
many | TRBJ2-5 | TRBD1 | TRBV7-2 | CASSSGTGVGTQYF | TGTGCCAGCAGCTCAGGGACAGGGGTGGGGACCCAGTACTTC
many | TRBJ2-2 | . | TRBV7-2 | CASSGLVSTGELFF | TGTGCCAGCAGCGGGCTAGTCTCTACCGGGGAGCTGTTTTTT
. | TRBJ1-3 | . | TRBV7-3 | CASSLTAGQGNTIYF | TGTGCCAGCAGCTTAACGGCGGGCCAGGGAAACACCATATATTTT
many | TRBJ1-1 | TRBD1 | TRBV20-1 | CSSDGQGAWYGTEAFF | TGCAGTTCGGACGGCCAGGGGGCTTGGTACGGCACTGAAGCTTTCTTT
. | TRBJ2-3 | . | TRBV12-3/TRBV12-4 | CASTRVIAQSTDTQYF | TGTGCCAGCACCAGGGTAATAGCGCAATCCACAGATACGCAGTATTTT
many | TRBJ2-5 | TRBD1 | TRBV7-8 | CASSLAPLQGIEETQYF | TGTGCCAGCAGCTTAGCGCCGTTACAGGGGATCGAAGAGACCCAGTACTTC
. | TRBJ2-4 | . | TRBV4-3 | CASSPRTVAKNIQYF | TGCGCCAGCAGCCCGCGGACAGTAGCCAAAAACATTCAGTACTTC
many | TRBJ1-2 | . | TRBV28 | CASSYMTASYGYTF | TGTGCCAGCAGTTACATGACCGCTTCCTATGGCTACACCTTC
few | TRBJ2-1 | TRBD2 | TRBV5-1 | CASSSSGRAANEQFF | TGCGCCAGCAGCTCCAGCGGGAGGGCCGCCAATGAGCAGTTCTTC
. | TRBJ2-1 | TRBD2 | TRBV2 | CASSLSAPTSGSGNEQFF | TGTGCCAGCAGTCTCTCCGCGCCCACTAGCGGGAGTGGCAATGAGCAGTTCTTC